The sequence of this T cell receptor beta chain was determined in a study of blood T cell dynamics during melanoma immunotherapy. About the research overall: Standard first-line treatment here was pembrolizumab or nivolumab plus ipilimumab in metastatic melanoma.

DNA loading was fixed at roughly 0.35 ug for all bulk PBMC samples. Assay: immunoSEQ multiplex PCR; the TCRdb copy retains only in-frame clones and omits some. The sample contains almost 8,500 clones, 85% to 90% of which appear only once. V lost 0 bases to trimming and J lost 5 bases, with 18 bases between them. CDR3 length equals 17 residues. Germline loops: CDR1 SGHDT, CDR2 YYEEEE. The time point: week 3, after first cycle of checkpoint inhibitor. This specimen was blood, taken from a patient treated with checkpoint blockade. The clonotype comes from a human donor with melanoma. The gene calls are TRBV5-6 and TRBJ1-3, with no clear D. CDR3 protein: CASSLAGRISDRNTIYF. The CDR3, as DNA: TGTGCCAGCAGCTTGGCAGGAAGGATTTCTGATCGAAACACCATATATTTT.